This T cell receptor (beta chain) was obtained from a study of regulatory T cells in long-lasting Graves disease. Notes on the study in general: Favored gene segments in persistent disease were TRBV28, TRBJ1-2 and TRBJ2-5.

The CDR3 is made up of 16 amino acids. V gave up 0 bases and J gave up 2 bases, with 10 bases separating them. The germline V gene encodes CDR1 MNHEY and CDR2 SVGAGI. HTBI primers from iRepertoire and Arm-PCR of CDR3 regions yielded the TCR beta libraries. TCRdb reanalysed the multiplex PCR reads using MiXCR and keeps one entry per CDR3 protein. The sample includes roughly 610,000 distinct CDR3 sequences, around 17% of them seen just once. The time point was: newly diagnosed GD, antithyroid drugs for less than 3 months. Isolated PBMC RNA provided the starting material for the TCR library. EDTA tubes received roughly 9.7 milliliters of drawn peripheral blood. This clonotype was picked up a small number of times. Antigen: not known. The data were also submitted as part of a second study, on T cells in Graves' hyperthyroidism and ophthalmopathy.

This receptor was taken from a woman under 40 with Graves disease. This specimen was peripheral blood mononuclear cells (PBMCs), taken at new diagnosis, from a patient treated with antithyroid drugs. J is TRBJ2-2 and V is TRBV6-5; D is unresolved. The CDR3 protein is CASSYSRTANTGELFF. The DNA for the CDR3 is TGTGCCAGCAGTTACTCGAGGACGGCAAACACCGGGGAGCTGTTTTTT.